This T cell receptor (beta chain) was sequenced in a study of beta chain features in type 1 diabetes. Study-wide results and caveats: For Type 1 diabetes patients, all four CD4+ subsets carried TCRB CDR3s that were moderately but significantly shorter. Whether HLA type affects TCRB rearrangement stayed undetermined in the present work.

The V gene's germline CDR1 is KGHSH and CDR2 LQKENI. The V end was cut by 2 bases, the J end by 5 bases, with 6 bases between. CDR3 length: 12 amino acids. The whole isolated RNA underwent reverse transcription, so sequencing captured expressed TCRB transcripts. The method was immunoSEQ multiplex PCR; TCRdb's version includes in-frame clones alone and lacks a portion of them. There are around 250,000 clones in the sample; around a quarter occur only once, and under 5% lies in the top ten. This clone has a handful of counts. What it binds is unknown. This CDR3 is also generated by other DNA sequences in the sample. The single heparinised draw taken from each donor contained around 100 mL of blood on average.

The sequencing sample was made of central memory CD4+ T cells from blood. The V call is TRBV18, the J call TRBJ2-5; the D is unclear. This clonotype originated in a man aged 25-40 years in good health. The CDR3 is CASSPSRETQYF. In nucleotides, the CDR3 is TGTGCCAGCTCACCATCCAGGGAGACCCAGTACTTC.